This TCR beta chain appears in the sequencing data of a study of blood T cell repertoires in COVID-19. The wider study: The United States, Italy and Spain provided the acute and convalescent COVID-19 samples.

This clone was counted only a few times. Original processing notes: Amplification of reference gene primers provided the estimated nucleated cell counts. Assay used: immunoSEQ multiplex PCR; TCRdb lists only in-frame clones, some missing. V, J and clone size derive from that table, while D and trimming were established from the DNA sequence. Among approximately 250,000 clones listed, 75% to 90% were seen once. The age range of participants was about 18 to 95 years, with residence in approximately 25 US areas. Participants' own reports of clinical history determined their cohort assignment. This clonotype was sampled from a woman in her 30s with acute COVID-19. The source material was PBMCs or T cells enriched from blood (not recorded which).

The CDR3 DNA reads TGTGCCTCCTCAGTAGGGCTCAGGGACACTGAAGCTTTCTTT. This sequence encodes CASSVGLRDTEAFF. The chain joins TRBV28 to TRBJ1-1, with a tentative D call TRBD1 (5 bases). Germline V gene data show CDR1 as MDHEN and CDR2 as SYDVKM. The CDR3 runs to 14 residues. Trimming removed 11 bases from V and 3 bases from J, with 19 bases in between.